This entry describes one T cell receptor beta chain. Since a much larger clone is just one base distant, this may be a read error. The sample belongs to a study of blood T cell repertoires in COVID-19. At the level of the study: There were acute and convalescent COVID-19 samples, and they came from the United States, Italy and Spain. T cells, B-cell-depleted T cells, or PBMCs provided the cDNA or gDNA that served as material.

Some clones are missing from TCRdb's copy, which holds only in-frame ones; the method was immunoSEQ multiplex PCR. The repertoire consists of roughly 440,000 clones, with about 87% occurring once and the leading ten covering 10% to 15%. The CDR3 totals 15 residues. V was pared by 3 bases and J by 3 bases, with 2 bases of the junction left unmatched. CDR1 is SGHNT, CDR2 YYREEE, per germline (reference sequence). This sequence originates from a woman aged 50 to 65 with COVID-19, enrolled during active disease. The sequenced sample consisted of peripheral blood. The V gene is TRBV5-4, the J gene TRBJ2-1; 11 positions agree with TRBD2. The CDR3 loop reads CASSSGTSGYNEQFF. The CDR3 bases are TGTGCCAGCAGCTCGGGGACTAGCGGCTACAATGAGCAGTTCTTC.